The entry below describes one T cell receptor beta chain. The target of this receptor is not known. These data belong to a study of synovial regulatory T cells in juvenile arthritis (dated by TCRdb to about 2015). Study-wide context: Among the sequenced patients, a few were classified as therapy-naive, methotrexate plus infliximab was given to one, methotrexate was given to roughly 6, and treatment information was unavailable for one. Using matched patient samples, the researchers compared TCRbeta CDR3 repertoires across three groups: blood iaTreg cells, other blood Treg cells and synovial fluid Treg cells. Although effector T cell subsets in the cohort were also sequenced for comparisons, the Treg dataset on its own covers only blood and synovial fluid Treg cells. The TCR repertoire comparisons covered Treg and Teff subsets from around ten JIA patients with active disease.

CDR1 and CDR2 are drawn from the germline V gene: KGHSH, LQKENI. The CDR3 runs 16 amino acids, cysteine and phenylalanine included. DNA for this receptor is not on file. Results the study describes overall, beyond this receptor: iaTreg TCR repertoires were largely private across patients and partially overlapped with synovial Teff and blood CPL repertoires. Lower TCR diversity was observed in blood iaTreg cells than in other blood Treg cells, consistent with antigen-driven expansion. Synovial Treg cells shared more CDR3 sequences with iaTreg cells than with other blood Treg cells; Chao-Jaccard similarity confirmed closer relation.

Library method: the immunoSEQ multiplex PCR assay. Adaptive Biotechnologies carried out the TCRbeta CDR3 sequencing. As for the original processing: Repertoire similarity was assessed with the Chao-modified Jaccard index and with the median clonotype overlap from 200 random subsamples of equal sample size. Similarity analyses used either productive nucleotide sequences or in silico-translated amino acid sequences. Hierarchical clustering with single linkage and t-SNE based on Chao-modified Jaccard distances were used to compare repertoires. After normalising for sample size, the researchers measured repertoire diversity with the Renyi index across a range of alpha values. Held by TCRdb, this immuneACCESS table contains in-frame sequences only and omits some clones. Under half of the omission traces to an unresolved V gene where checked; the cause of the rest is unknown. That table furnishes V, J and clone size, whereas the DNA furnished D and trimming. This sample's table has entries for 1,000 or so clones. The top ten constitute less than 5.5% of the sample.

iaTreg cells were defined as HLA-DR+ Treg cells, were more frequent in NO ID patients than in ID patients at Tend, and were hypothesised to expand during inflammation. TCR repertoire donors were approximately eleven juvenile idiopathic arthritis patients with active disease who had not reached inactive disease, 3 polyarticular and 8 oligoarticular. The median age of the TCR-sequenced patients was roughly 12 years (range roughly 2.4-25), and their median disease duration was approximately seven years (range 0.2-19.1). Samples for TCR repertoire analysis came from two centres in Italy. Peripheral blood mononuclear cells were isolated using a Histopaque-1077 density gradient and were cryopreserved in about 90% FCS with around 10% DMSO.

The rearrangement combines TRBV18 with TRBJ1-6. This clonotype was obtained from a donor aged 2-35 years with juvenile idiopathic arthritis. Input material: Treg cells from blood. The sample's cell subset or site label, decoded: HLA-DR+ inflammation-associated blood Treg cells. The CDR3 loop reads CASSPGTGTNNSPLHF.